The 20 T cell receptor beta chains given below trace back to one sample, sequenced in a study of T cells in Graves' hyperthyroidism and ophthalmopathy. Authors of the study amplified TCR beta CDR3 regions from RNA transcripts. Carried out on the TCR CDR3, a first-round RT-PCR used the HTBI primer set. TCRdb fed the multiplex PCR reads into MiXCR, producing one record per CDR3 protein. This table has some 570,000 distinct CDR3 sequences, approximately 17% appearing once. The sample was blood. All receptors come from a woman under 30 with Graves' ophthalmopathy.

The chain joins TRBV29-1 to TRBJ2-1; 12 positions match TRBD1. J gave up 7 bases and V 3 bases, and 7 bases lay outside the gene matches. This CDR3 comprises 15 residues. The germline V gene encodes CDR1 SQVTM and CDR2 ANQGSEA. The CDR3 is CSVEGTGGVGNEQFF. The CDR3 DNA reads TGCAGCGTTGAGGGGACAGGGGGCGTAGGGAATGAGCAGTTCTTC.

In this sample, this clonotype turned up many times. The rearrangement links TRBV18 to TRBJ1-1, with TRBD1 identical over 11 bases. CDR3 length: 18 residues. V shed 1 base, J shed 4 bases, and the junction held 11 bases outside the gene matches. Germline values: CDR1 KGHSH, CDR2 LQKENI. The chain's CDR3 is CASSPRRTGGDSGTEAFF. CDR3 nucleotide sequence: TGTGCCAGCTCACCACGGAGGACAGGGGGCGATTCGGGCACTGAAGCTTTCTTT.

The chain carries TRBV6-2 or TRBV6-3 and TRBJ1-5; 8 bases map to TRBD1. With 6 bases clipped from V and 6 bases from J, the junction kept 10 bases outside the gene matches. This CDR3 is 15 amino acids long. Germline V CDR1 and CDR2: MNHEY, SVGEGT. The CDR3 loop reads CASSIRGQGLQPQHF. The CDR3 bases are TGTGCCAGCAGCATAAGAGGACAGGGTCTTCAGCCCCAGCATTTT.

For this clonotype: This may come from a read error, since a much larger clone is one base off. The rearrangement links TRBV2 to TRBJ2-5; 14 nucleotides match TRBD2. This CDR3 contains 18 residues. Germline trimming cut 3 bases from V and 2 bases from J; bases unmatched to any gene: 8. The germline CDR1 and CDR2 sequences are SNHLY and FYNNEI. Here the CDR3 DNA reads TGTGCCAGCAGTGACCACCTTGGACTAGCGGGAGGTCAAGAGACCCAGTACTTC. Its protein product is CASSDHLGLAGGQETQYF. The complete variable domain, with remaining parts taken from reference TRBV2 and TRBJ2-5, reads EPEVTQTPSHQVTQMGQEVILRCVPISNHLYFYWYRQILGQKVEFLVSFYNNEISEKSEIFDDQFSVERPDGSNFTLKIRSTKLEDSAMYFCASSDHLGLAGGQETQYFGPGTRLLVL.

The genes are TRBV6-2 or TRBV6-3 and TRBJ2-7; D is perhaps TRBD1 (6 bases). Trimming took 6 bases from V and 4 from J, leaving 22 bases between them. Germline V gene sequence: CDR1 MNHEY, CDR2 SVGEGT. This CDR3 has 16 amino acids. The CDR3 nucleotides are TGTGCCAGCAGCCTTCCCTACGTTGCAGGGGAATACGAGCAGTACTTC. Protein: CASSLPYVAGEYEQYF.

In its sample, this clonotype was seen many times. The chain combines TRBV11-2 with TRBJ2-3, with 7 bases aligning to TRBD2. In germline, CDR1 is SGHAT, CDR2 FQNNGV. The J segment lost 7 bases and the V segment lost 1 base, leaving 20 bases of the junction unmatched. The CDR3 extends over 19 amino acids. The CDR3 region has the DNA TGTGCCAGCAGCTTAGTTGGGAATTCGCGCGGGAGTCGACAAAATACGCAGTATTTT. This translates into CASSLVGNSRGSRQNTQYF.

This clonotype showed up many times. This chain joins TRBV28 and TRBJ1-1; a weak D match, TRBD1 (6 bases). The CDR3 extends over 15 amino acids. V was cut by 4 bases and J by 2 bases, with 14 bases left in between. Germline values: CDR1 MDHEN, CDR2 SYDVKM. The CDR3 DNA reads as TGTGCCAGCAGTTCCCCCCCGGGACACAACACTGAAGCTTTCTTT. As protein: CASSSPPGHNTEAFF.

Ten or more counts support this clonotype. The chain uses TRBV5-1 and TRBJ2-1; 13 bases agree with TRBD2. Germline values: CDR1 SGHRS, CDR2 YFSETQ. The CDR3 runs to 17 residues. V was clipped by 1 base and J by 7 bases; unmatched bases: 8. Here the CDR3 reads CASSLPGLAGVGNEQFF. The CDR3 region has the DNA TGCGCCAGCAGCTTGCCAGGACTAGCGGGAGTAGGAAATGAGCAGTTCTTC. The full variable domain, rest sourced from reference TRBV5-1 and TRBJ2-1, is KAGVTQTPRYLIKTRGQQVTLSCSPISGHRSVSWYQQTPGQGLQFLFEYFSETQRNKGNFPGRFSGRQFSNSRSEMNVSTLELGDSALYLCASSLPGLAGVGNEQFFGPGTRLTVL.

This clonotype was seen at least ten times. The chain recombines TRBV11-2 with TRBJ2-2, with D possibly matching TRBD2 (6 bases). The CDR3 contains 15 residues. CDR1 and CDR2 from the germline V gene are SGHAT and FQNNGV. The V gene lost 2 bases and the J gene lost 3 bases, with 10 bases spanning the gap. CDR3 bases: TGTGCCAGCAGCTTATCTCGGGGGTACACCGGGGAGCTGTTTTTT. Encoded protein: CASSLSRGYTGELFF.

This clonotype was observed at least ten times. The chain has TRBV18 and TRBJ2-1; 7 bases are shared with TRBD2. The germline gives CDR1 KGHSH, CDR2 LQKENI. With V trimmed by 3 bases and J by 9 bases, 11 bases remained unmatched. CDR3 size: 15 residues. CDR3 residues: CASSPSGTVDFEQFF. The CDR3 coding sequence is TGTGCCAGCTCACCCAGCGGGACGGTCGATTTTGAGCAGTTCTTC.

The sample holds many counts of this clonotype. The chain couples TRBV11-2 to TRBJ1-1; TRBD1 aligns across 11 bases. The CDR3 runs 18 residues. The V gene's germline CDR1 is SGHAT and CDR2 FQNNGV. Trimming removed 4 bases from V and 9 bases from J; junction bases left unmatched: 19. The CDR3 region is CASSSNPGTGGDFIKAFF. CDR3 DNA sequence: TGTGCCAGCAGCTCGAATCCCGGGACAGGGGGGGACTTCATCAAAGCTTTCTTT.

Ten or more counts support this clonotype. V gene TRBV7-8 combines with J gene TRBJ1-2; D call uncertain. CDR1 and CDR2 (germline): SGHVS, FQNEAQ. CDR3 length: 15 residues. Trimming removed 4 bases at V and 12 bases at J, with 24 bases between. This CDR3 is CASSSPGVPNDDHTF. The CDR3, as DNA: TGTGCCAGCAGCTCCCCCGGTGTTCCAAACGATGATCACACCTTC.

This clonotype has a count of ten or more. The rearrangement uses TRBV6-1 and TRBJ2-1; 14 bases map to TRBD2. This CDR3 region has 19 residues. V lost 6 bases, J lost 7 bases, and 17 bases stayed unmatched. Germline values: CDR1 MNHNS, CDR2 SASEGT. CDR3 DNA sequence: TGTGCCAGCAGCTCTGACCGACTAGCGGGAGGGGGGGGCCAAAATGAGCAGTTCTTC. Residues: CASSSDRLAGGGGQNEQFF.

This clonotype was found a few times. The V call is TRBV2, the J call TRBJ2-1; D is perhaps TRBD1 (5 bases). Germline V CDR1 and CDR2: SNHLY, FYNNEI. The CDR3 extends over 14 amino acids. V dropped 6 bases and J dropped 6 bases, with 15 bases sitting between them. Here the CDR3 DNA reads TGTGCCAGCAGGGCTGGTCAGGGCTTCAATGAGCAGTTCTTC. Residues: CASRAGQGFNEQFF.

There are many counts of this clonotype. The chain couples TRBV15 to TRBJ2-5, with D unresolved. Germline V gives CDR1 LNHNV, CDR2 YYDKDF (reference sequence). The CDR3 runs to 14 residues. Between the trimmed V and J ends, which lost 3 bases and 2 bases, there was a span of 10 bases. As DNA, the CDR3 is TGTGCCACCAGCAGGGCCCACGGACAAGAGACCCAGTACTTC. Its protein product is CATSRAHGQETQYF.

The rearrangement uses TRBV27 and TRBJ2-6; no firm D call. CDR3 length equals 15 residues. Trimming pared 5 bases from V and 1 base from J, leaving 9 bases between. The V gene's germline CDR1 is MNHEY and CDR2 SMNVEV (reference sequence). DNA for the CDR3: TGTGCCAGCAGTCTTAACCGGTCTGGGGCCAACGTCCTGACTTTC. Translation gives CASSLNRSGANVLTF.

This clonotype was recorded a few times. V is TRBV7-6 and J is TRBJ1-1; 7 bases are shared with TRBD1. CDR1 and CDR2 (germline): SGHVS, FNYEAQ. This CDR3 comprises 15 residues. V trimming: 5 bases; J trimming: 1 base; junction bases outside the gene matches: 7. CDR3 in amino acids: CASSPRQGENTEAFF. DNA of the CDR3: TGTGCCAGCAGCCCGAGACAGGGCGAGAACACTGAAGCTTTCTTT.

This clonotype was recorded many times. The V call is TRBV11-2, the J call TRBJ1-2, with D possibly being TRBD1 (5 bases). Per the germline V gene, CDR1 is SGHAT and CDR2 is FQNNGV. The CDR3 has 15 amino acids. V lost 2 bases and J 2 bases, leaving 12 bases between the germline ends. As DNA, the CDR3 is TGTGCCAGCAGCTTACAGGGAGGGGTGAACTATGGCTACACCTTC. Protein sequence: CASSLQGGVNYGYTF.

This clonotype was counted many times. This chain uses TRBV11-2 with TRBJ1-1; no definite D call. There are 15 residues in the CDR3. Germline assignment: CDR1 SGHAT and CDR2 FQNNGV. With 5 bases removed from V and 2 bases from J, the gap between germline ends came to 15 bases. The CDR3 nucleotides are TGTGCCAGCAGCAATCTAGTCGGTCCAAACACTGAAGCTTTCTTT. Translation: CASSNLVGPNTEAFF.

This clonotype was seen a few times. The chain uses TRBV14 and TRBJ2-1, with a possible D match to TRBD2 (7 bases). This CDR3 spans 15 amino acids. V was pared by 5 bases and J by 6 bases, with 17 bases between. Germline V lookup: CDR1 SGHDN, CDR2 FVKESK. This chain's CDR3 is CASSKGGAVGNEQFF. Written as DNA, the CDR3 is TGTGCCAGCAGCAAAGGGGGGGCGGTGGGCAATGAGCAGTTCTTC.